A selection of T cell receptor beta chains follows, all from one sample in a study of early T cells in non-severe SARS-CoV-2 infection. TCRdb re-analysed the 5' RACE reads in MiXCR, keeping a single row per CDR3 protein. The sample shows around 64,000 distinct CDR3 sequences, over 9.5% of them seen only once. The sequenced sample was whole blood, obtained at baseline. The source is an adult who was a healthcare worker with PCR-confirmed SARS-CoV-2 infection or an uninfected control (not recorded which). CDR3s include the opening cysteine and the closing phenylalanine or tryptophan. The D gene is left open where the match is weak.

D gene: TRBD2; V gene: TRBV2; CDR3 protein: CASSDRLAGGPFQETQYF
D gene: -; V gene: TRBV18; CDR3 protein: CASSLGHRYEQYF
D gene: -; V gene: TRBV12-3/TRBV12-4; CDR3 protein: CASTVDGTPSKSGNTIYF
D gene: -; V gene: TRBV10-2; CDR3 protein: CALSREYQETQYF
D gene: -; V gene: TRBV24-1; CDR3 protein: CATRDNSGNTIYF
D gene: TRBD1; V gene: TRBV11-2; CDR3 protein: CASSRRQGQNSPLHF
D gene: -; V gene: TRBV4-3; CDR3 protein: CASSQDSITYAGNTIYF
D gene: -; V gene: TRBV5-6; CDR3 protein: CASSFWNGNVIYEQYF
D gene: -; V gene: TRBV20-1; CDR3 protein: CSARDSGELFF
D gene: -; V gene: TRBV28; CDR3 protein: CASSSRRGPQVGKLFF
D gene: -; V gene: TRBV7-9; CDR3 protein: CASSLEDPGNEQFF
D gene: -; V gene: TRBV14; CDR3 protein: CASSQAVQGELFF
D gene: -; V gene: TRBV18; CDR3 protein: CASSPPVGSGANVLIF
D gene: -; V gene: TRBV2; CDR3 protein: CASSEARPPDTGELFF
D gene: TRBD2; V gene: TRBV5-1; CDR3 protein: CASSFSRGGRSTDTQYF
D gene: -; V gene: TRBV7-2; CDR3 protein: CASSLGPSDAYEQYF
D gene: -; V gene: TRBV6-2/TRBV6-3; CDR3 protein: CASSQVYGEQYF
D gene: -; V gene: TRBV27; CDR3 protein: CASSPVPMMGQYF
D gene: -; V gene: TRBV27; CDR3 protein: CASIPRGGAEYEQYF
D gene: -; V gene: TRBV20-1; CDR3 protein: CSAREGGYGYTF
D gene: TRBD1; V gene: TRBV7-9; CDR3 protein: CASSLEGAGNEQFF
D gene: TRBD2; V gene: TRBV28; CDR3 protein: CASSFAVAGRYEQYF
D gene: -; V gene: TRBV3-1; CDR3 protein: CASSQADRGYEQYF
D gene: TRBD1; V gene: TRBV6-4; CDR3 protein: CASRETGGSPLHF
D gene: -; V gene: TRBV2; CDR3 protein: CASSDVISYEQYF
D gene: TRBD1; V gene: TRBV28; CDR3 protein: CASTQRTGGLDTQYF
D gene: -; V gene: TRBV5-1; CDR3 protein: CASSTPGSEQYF
D gene: -; V gene: TRBV6-4; CDR3 protein: CASSPDPGAYEQYF
D gene: -; V gene: TRBV6-5; CDR3 protein: CASRTPGTTGELFF
D gene: -; V gene: TRBV20-1; CDR3 protein: CSAREGLLAKNIQYF
D gene: -; V gene: TRBV7-9; CDR3 protein: CASSSVGASYNEQFF
D gene: TRBD1; V gene: TRBV29-1; CDR3 protein: CSVARDRRYAQYF
D gene: -; V gene: TRBV25-1; CDR3 protein: CASSSYWGTGNTGELFF
D gene: TRBD1; V gene: TRBV28; CDR3 protein: CASSFRSWTGAREKLFF
D gene: -; V gene: TRBV4-3; CDR3 protein: CASSQDRGAGNIQYF
D gene: -; V gene: TRBV28; CDR3 protein: CASTMGAQPQHF
D gene: -; V gene: TRBV3-1; CDR3 protein: CASSLPQGEQYF
D gene: -; V gene: TRBV25-1; CDR3 protein: CASSEPQGTYEQYF